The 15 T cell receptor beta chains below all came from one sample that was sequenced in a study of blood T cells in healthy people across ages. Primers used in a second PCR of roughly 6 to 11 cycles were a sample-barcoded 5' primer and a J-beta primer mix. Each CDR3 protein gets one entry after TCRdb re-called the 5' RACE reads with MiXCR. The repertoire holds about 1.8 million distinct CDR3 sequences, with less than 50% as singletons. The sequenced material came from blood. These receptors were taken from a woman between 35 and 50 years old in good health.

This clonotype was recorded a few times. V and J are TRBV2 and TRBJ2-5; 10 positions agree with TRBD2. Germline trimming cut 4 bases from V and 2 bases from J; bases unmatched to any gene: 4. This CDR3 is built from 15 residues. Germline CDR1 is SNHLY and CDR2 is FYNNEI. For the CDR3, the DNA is TGTGCCAGCAGTGTTAGCGGGGGGCAACAAGAGACCCAGTACTTC. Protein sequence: CASSVSGGQQETQYF. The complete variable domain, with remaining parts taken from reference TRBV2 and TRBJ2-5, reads EPEVTQTPSHQVTQMGQEVILRCVPISNHLYFYWYRQILGQKVEFLVSFYNNEISEKSEIFDDQFSVERPDGSNFTLKIRSTKLEDSAMYFCASSVSGGQQETQYFGPGTRLLVL.

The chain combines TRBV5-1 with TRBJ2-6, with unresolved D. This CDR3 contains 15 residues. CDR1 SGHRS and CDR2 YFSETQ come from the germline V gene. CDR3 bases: TGCGTCAGTGAGGTAGAACCCTCTGGGGCCAACGTCCTGACTTTC. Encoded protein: CVSEVEPSGANVLTF.

This chain's CDR3 is CASSPNGGQVYSGANVLTF. CDR3 bases: TGTGCCAGCAGCCCAAACGGGGGGCAAGTTTACTCTGGGGCCAACGTCCTGACTTTC. This chain uses TRBV12-3 or TRBV12-4 with TRBJ2-6, with a possible D match to TRBD2 (7 bases). Trimming removed 6 bases from V and 0 bases from J, with 21 bases in between. The CDR3 length is 19 residues.

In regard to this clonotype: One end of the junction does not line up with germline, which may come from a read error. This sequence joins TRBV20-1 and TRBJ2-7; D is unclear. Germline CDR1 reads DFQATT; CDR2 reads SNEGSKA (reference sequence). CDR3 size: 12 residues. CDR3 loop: CGARGVSYEQYF. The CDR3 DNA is TGCGGTGCTAGAGGCGTATCCTACGAGCAGTACTTC.

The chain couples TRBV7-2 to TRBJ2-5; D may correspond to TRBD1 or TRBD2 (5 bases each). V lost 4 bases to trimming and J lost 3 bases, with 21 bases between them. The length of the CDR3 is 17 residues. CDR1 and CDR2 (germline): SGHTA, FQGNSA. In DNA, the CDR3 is TGTGCCAGCAGCTCTCGAAGGGGCTGGCTAGCCAAAGAGACCCAGTACTTC. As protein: CASSSRRGWLAKETQYF. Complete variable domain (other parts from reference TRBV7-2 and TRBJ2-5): GAGVSQSPSNKVTEKGKDVELRCDPISGHTALYWYRQSLGQGLEFLIYFQGNSAPDKSGLPSDRFSAERTGGSVSTLTIQRTQQEDSAVYLCASSSRRGWLAKETQYFGPGTRLLVL.

CDR3 sequence: CASSLALGKDTQYF. DNA of the CDR3: TGTGCCAGCAGTCTAGCTCTAGGCAAAGATACGCAGTATTTT. The chain carries TRBV27 and TRBJ2-3; D is possibly TRBD2 (5 bases). The V end lost 5 bases, the J end lost 5 bases, and 14 bases lay between the germline ends. The CDR3 contains 14 residues. Germline V lookup: CDR1 MNHEY, CDR2 SMNVEV (reference sequence).

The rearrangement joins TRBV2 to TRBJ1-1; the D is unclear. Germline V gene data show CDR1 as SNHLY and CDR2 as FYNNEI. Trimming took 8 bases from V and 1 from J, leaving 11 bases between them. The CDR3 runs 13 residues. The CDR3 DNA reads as TGTGCCAGCGGACGTTGGGAGAACACTGAAGCTTTCTTT. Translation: CASGRWENTEAFF.

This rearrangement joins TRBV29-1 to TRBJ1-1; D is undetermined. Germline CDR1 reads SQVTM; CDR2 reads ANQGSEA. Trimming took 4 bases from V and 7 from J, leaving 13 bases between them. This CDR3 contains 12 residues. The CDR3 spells CSVGGISGEAFF. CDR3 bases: TGCAGCGTTGGAGGAATAAGTGGTGAAGCTTTCTTT.

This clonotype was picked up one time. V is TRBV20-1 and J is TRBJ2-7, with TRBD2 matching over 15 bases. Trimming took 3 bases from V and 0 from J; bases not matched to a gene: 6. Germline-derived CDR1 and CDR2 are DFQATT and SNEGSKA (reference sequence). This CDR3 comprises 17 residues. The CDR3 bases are TGCAGTGCTAGCGGGACTAGCGGGGGGTCAAGCTCCTACGAGCAGTACTTC. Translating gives CSASGTSGGSSSYEQYF.

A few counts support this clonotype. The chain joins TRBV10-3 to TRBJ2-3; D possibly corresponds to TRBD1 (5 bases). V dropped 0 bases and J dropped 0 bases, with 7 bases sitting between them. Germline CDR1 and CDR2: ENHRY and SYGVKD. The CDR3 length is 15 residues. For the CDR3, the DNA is TGTGCCATCAGTGAGTCGACAGAGAGCACAGATACGCAGTATTTT. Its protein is CAISESTESTDTQYF.

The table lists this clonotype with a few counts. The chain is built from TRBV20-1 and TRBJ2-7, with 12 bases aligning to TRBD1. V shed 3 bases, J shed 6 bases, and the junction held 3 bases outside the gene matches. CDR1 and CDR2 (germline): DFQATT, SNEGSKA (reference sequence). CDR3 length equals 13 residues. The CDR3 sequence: CSARGQGATEQYF. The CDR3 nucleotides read TGCAGTGCTAGGGGACAGGGGGCGACCGAGCAGTACTTC.

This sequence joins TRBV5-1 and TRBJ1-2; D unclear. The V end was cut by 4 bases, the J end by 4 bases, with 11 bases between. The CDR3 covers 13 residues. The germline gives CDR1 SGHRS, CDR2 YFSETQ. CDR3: CASSTSGVYGYTF. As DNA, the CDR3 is TGCGCCAGCAGCACCTCAGGCGTCTATGGCTACACCTTC.

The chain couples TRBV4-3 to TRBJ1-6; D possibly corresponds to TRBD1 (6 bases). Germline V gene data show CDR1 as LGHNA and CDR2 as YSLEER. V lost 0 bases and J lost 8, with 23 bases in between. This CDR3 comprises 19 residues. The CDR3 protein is CASSQDFPRDTIQDSPLHF. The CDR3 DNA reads TGCGCCAGCAGCCAAGATTTTCCCCGGGACACCATTCAGGATTCACCCCTCCACTTT.

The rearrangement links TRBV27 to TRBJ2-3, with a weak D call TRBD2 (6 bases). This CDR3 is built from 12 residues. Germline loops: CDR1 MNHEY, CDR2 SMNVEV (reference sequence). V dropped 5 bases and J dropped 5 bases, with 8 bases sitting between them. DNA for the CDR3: TGTGCCAGCAGTCACGGGGGAGATACGCAGTATTTT. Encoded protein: CASSHGGDTQYF.

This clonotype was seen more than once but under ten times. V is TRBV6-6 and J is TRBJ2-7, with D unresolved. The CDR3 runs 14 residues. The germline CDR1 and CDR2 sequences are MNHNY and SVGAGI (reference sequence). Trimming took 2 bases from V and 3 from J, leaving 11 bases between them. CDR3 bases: TGTGCCAGCAGTTACGTGGGATTTCGCTACGAGCAGTACTTC. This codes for CASSYVGFRYEQYF.